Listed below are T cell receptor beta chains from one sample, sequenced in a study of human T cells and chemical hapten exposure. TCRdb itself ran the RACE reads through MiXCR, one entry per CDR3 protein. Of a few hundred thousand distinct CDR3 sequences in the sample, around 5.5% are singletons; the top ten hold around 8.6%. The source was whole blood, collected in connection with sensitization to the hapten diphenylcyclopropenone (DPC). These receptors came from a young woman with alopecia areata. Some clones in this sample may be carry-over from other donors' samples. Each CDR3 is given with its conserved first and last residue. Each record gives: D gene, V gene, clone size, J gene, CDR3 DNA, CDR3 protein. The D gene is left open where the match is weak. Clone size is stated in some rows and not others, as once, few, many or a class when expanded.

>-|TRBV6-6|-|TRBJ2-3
TGTGCCAGCACCCCACCTCCCGGGGCCCCGGGGGGCACAGATACGCAGTATTTT
CASTPPPGAPGGTDTQYF
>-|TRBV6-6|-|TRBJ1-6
TGTGCCAGCAGTTACAGGGGGGGCTCGAATTCACCCCTCCACTTT
CASSYRGGSNSPLHF
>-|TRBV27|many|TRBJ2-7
TGTGCCAGCAGTTTCATAGGGAACCCCGGCGAGCAGTACTTC
CASSFIGNPGEQYF
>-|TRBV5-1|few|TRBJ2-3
TGCGCCAGCAGCTTGTGGGCAGGGCTGGGGGATACGCAGTATTTT
CASSLWAGLGDTQYF
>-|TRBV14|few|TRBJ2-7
TGTGCCAGCAGCAATTCCCCGGGGTGGGAGCAGTACTTC
CASSNSPGWEQYF
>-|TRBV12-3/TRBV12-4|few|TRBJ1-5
TGTGCCAGCAGCCTGGAAGATATCAATCAGCCCCAGCATTTT
CASSLEDINQPQHF
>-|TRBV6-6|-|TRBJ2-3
TGTGCCAGTCGAAGGGCGGGGGCATCAGATACGCAGTATTTT
CASRRAGASDTQYF
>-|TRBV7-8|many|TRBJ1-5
TGTGCCAGCAGCTTCTATAATCGGCCCCAGCATTTT
CASSFYNRPQHF
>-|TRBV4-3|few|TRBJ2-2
TGCGCCAGCAGCCAGGATTCCGGGACTTGGAACGGGGAGCTGTTTTTT
CASSQDSGTWNGELFF
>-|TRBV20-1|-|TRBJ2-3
TGCAGTGCTAGTTTTCTCCAGGATACGCAGTATTTT
CSASFLQDTQYF
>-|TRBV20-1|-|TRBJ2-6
TGCAGTGCTAGAGATCTCGGAGGGAGCGGGGCCAACGTCCTGACTTTC
CSARDLGGSGANVLTF
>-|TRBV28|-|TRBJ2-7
TGTGCCAGCAGTCCCGGGGGACACCCCTACGAGCAGTACTTC
CASSPGGHPYEQYF
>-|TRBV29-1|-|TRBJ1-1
TGCAGCGTTGTAGGCCTTAGCGCTGAAGCTTTCTTT
CSVVGLSAEAFF
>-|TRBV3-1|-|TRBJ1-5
TGTGCCAGCAGCCAGGACTTGGTGAATCAGCCCCAGCATTTT
CASSQDLVNQPQHF
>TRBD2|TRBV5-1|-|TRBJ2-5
TGCGCCAGCAGCTTGTGGAGCGGGGGCTTACAAGAGACCCAGTACTTC
CASSLWSGGLQETQYF
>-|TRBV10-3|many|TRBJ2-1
TGTGCCATCAGTGAGTCCTTAGGGGTCAATGAGCAGTTCTTC
CAISESLGVNEQFF
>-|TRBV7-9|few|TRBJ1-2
TGTGCCAGCAGCTTAGAGGGCAGGTCCCCCTATGGCTACACCTTC
CASSLEGRSPYGYTF